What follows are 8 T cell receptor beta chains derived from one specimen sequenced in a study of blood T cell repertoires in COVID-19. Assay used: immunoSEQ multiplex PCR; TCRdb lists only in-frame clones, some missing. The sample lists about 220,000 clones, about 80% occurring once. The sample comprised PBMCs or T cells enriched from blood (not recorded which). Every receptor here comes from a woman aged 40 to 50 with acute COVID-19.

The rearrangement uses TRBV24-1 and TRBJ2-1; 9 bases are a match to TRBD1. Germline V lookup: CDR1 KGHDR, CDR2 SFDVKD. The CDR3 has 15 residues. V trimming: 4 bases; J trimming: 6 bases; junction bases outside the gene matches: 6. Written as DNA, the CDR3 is TGTGCCACCAGTGACCGGACAGGGGAAGTCAATGAGCAGTTCTTC. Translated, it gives CATSDRTGEVNEQFF.

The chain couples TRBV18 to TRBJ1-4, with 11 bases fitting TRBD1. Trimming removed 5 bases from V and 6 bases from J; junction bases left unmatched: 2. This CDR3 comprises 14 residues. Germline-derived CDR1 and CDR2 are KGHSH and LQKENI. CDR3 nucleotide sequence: TGTGCCAGCTCATCGGACAGGGGGCATGAAAAACTGTTTTTT. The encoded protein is CASSSDRGHEKLFF.

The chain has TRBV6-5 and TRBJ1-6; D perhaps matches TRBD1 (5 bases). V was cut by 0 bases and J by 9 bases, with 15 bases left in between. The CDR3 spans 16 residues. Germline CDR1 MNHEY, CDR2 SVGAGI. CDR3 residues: CASSYSGAGVGSPLHF. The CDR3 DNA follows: TGTGCCAGCAGTTACTCTGGGGCGGGGGTAGGTTCACCCCTCCACTTT.

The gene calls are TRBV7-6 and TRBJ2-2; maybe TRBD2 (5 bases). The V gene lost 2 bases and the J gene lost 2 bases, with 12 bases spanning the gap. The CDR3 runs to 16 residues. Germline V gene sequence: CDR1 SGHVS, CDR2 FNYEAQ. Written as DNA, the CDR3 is TGTGCCAGCAGCTTAACGGAGGACCAAAACACCGGGGAGCTGTTTTTT. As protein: CASSLTEDQNTGELFF. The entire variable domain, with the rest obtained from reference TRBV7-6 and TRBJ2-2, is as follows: GAGVSQSPRYKVTKRGQDVALRCDPISGHVSLYWYRQALGQGPEFLTYFNYEAQQDKSGLPNDRFSAERPEGSISTLTIQRTEQRDSAMYRCASSLTEDQNTGELFFGEGSRLTVL.

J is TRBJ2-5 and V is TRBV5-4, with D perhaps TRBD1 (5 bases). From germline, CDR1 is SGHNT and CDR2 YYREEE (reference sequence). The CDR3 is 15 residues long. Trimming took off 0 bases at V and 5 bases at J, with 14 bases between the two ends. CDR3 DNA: TGTGCCAGCAGCTTGGTTGGTCAGGGCTTGGAGACCCAGTACTTC. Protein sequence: CASSLVGQGLETQYF.

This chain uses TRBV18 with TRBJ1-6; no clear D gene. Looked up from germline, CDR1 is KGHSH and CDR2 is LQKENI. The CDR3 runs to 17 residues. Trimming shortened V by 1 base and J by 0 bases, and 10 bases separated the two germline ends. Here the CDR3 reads CASSPRVRSSYNSPLHF. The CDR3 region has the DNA TGTGCCAGCTCACCACGCGTGAGGAGCTCCTATAATTCACCCCTCCACTTT. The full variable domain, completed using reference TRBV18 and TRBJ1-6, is NAGVMQNPRHLVRRRGQEARLRCSPMKGHSHVYWYRQLPEEGLKFMVYLQKENIIDESGMPKERFSAEFPKEGPSILRIQQVVRGDSAAYFCASSPRVRSSYNSPLHFGNGTRLTVT.

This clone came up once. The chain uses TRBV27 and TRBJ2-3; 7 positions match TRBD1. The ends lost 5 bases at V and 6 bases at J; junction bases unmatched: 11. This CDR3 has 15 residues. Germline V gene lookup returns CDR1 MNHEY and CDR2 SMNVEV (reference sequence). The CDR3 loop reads CASSRRGPDTDTQYF. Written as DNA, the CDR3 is TGTGCCAGCAGTCGAAGGGGGCCCGACACTGATACGCAGTATTTT.

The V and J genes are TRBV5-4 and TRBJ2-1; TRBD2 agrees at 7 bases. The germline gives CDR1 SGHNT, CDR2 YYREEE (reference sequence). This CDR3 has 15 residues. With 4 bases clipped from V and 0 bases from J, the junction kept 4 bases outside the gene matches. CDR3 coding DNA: TGTGCCAGCAGCGTCGAGCGGGACTCCTACAATGAGCAGTTCTTC. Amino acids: CASSVERDSYNEQFF.